The next 9 T cell receptor beta chains were all read from a single sample in a study of shared clonotypes between healthy human individuals. Profiled with immunoSEQ multiplex PCR; TCRdb holds only in-frame clones, not every one. This sample has about 1 million clones, with roughly 80% found just once. Sequencing was performed on memory CD4+ T cells sorted from blood. Subset: CD45RA-negative fraction. These TCRs come from a man between 18 and 29 years old in good health.

J is TRBJ1-1 and V is TRBV15; 10 positions match TRBD1. The J segment lost 3 bases and the V segment lost 3 bases, leaving 7 bases of the junction unmatched. This CDR3 has 16 amino acids. CDR1 LNHNV and CDR2 YYDKDF come from the germline V gene (reference sequence). CDR3 residues: CATSRSDRGTDTEAFF. The CDR3 DNA reads TGTGCCACCAGCAGGTCGGACAGGGGGACGGACACTGAAGCTTTCTTT.

The chain employs TRBV5-6 and TRBJ2-1; possible D gene TRBD1, 6 bases. The V end lost 3 bases, the J end lost 0 bases, and 10 bases lay between the germline ends. CDR1 and CDR2 from the germline V gene are SGHDT and YYEEEE. This CDR3 contains 15 residues. The CDR3 is CASSSGQSSYNEQFF. In DNA form, the CDR3 reads TGTGCCAGCAGCTCAGGACAGAGCTCCTACAATGAGCAGTTCTTC.

The rearrangement links TRBV2 to TRBJ1-1, with TRBD1 matching over 12 bases. Germline lookup yields CDR1 SNHLY and CDR2 FYNNEI. This CDR3 is built from 14 residues. The V gene end was trimmed by 4 bases and the J gene end by 7 bases; junction bases not matched to a gene: 4. The CDR3: CASSGDRGQDEAFF. DNA of the CDR3: TGTGCCAGCAGTGGGGACAGGGGGCAAGATGAAGCTTTCTTT.

The CDR3 sequence is CASSIGGTSYNEQFF. CDR3 DNA: TGTGCCAGTAGTATTGGCGGGACCTCCTACAATGAGCAGTTCTTC. The rearrangement uses TRBV19 and TRBJ2-1; possibly TRBD2 for D (6 bases). CDR3 length: 15 amino acids. Trimming took 3 bases from V and 0 from J, leaving 9 bases between them. The germline gives CDR1 LNHDA, CDR2 SQIVND (reference sequence).

This CDR3 reads CSVDSQTAVAFF. The CDR3 DNA reads TGCAGCGTTGATTCGCAGACCGCGGTAGCTTTCTTT. The rearrangement links TRBV29-1 to TRBJ1-1; the D is unclear. Trimming shortened V by 3 bases and J by 10 bases, and 15 bases separated the two germline ends. The CDR3 runs 12 residues. Germline CDR1 SQVTM, CDR2 ANQGSEA.

V and J are TRBV18 and TRBJ1-1; no firm D call. The V end was cut by 3 bases, the J end by 6 bases, with 11 bases between. Germline assignment: CDR1 KGHSH and CDR2 LQKENI. The CDR3 is made up of 13 amino acids. The CDR3, as DNA: TGTGCCAGCTCACCGGGGAGGGCCCCTGAAGCTTTCTTT. Its protein product is CASSPGRAPEAFF. The full variable domain, its missing parts supplied by reference TRBV18 and TRBJ1-1, is NAGVMQNPRHLVRRRGQEARLRCSPMKGHSHVYWYRQLPEEGLKFMVYLQKENIIDESGMPKERFSAEFPKEGPSILRIQQVVRGDSAAYFCASSPGRAPEAFFGQGTRLTVV.

This chain links TRBV30 with TRBJ1-3; D is undetermined. CDR1 is GTSNPN and CDR2 is SVGIG in the germline V gene (reference sequence). The CDR3 totals 12 residues. The germline V and J ends were trimmed by 2 bases and 6 bases, with 8 bases remaining between them. CDR3 region: CAWSFEPNTIYF. For the CDR3, the DNA is TGTGCCTGGAGTTTTGAGCCAAACACCATATATTTT.

This clone was picked up a small number of times. Germline is not matched at one junction end, which may reflect a read error. This chain uses TRBV30 with TRBJ1-5; D is uncertain. The CDR3 spans 13 residues. Looked up from germline, CDR1 is GTSNPN and CDR2 is SVGIG (reference sequence). The CDR3: CAWAEKSTQPQHF. CDR3 nucleotides: TGTGCCTGGGCGGAGAAAAGCACTCAGCCCCAGCATTTT.

This clone has a single count. The gene calls are TRBV19 and TRBJ1-6; D is undetermined. V shed 6 bases and J shed 9 bases, with 12 bases lying between them. The CDR3 runs 13 residues. CDR1 and CDR2 from the germline V gene are LNHDA and SQIVND (reference sequence). For the CDR3, the DNA is TGTGCCAGTAGCCCACCGGGAGCTTCACCCCTCCACTTT. Translation gives CASSPPGASPLHF.